This entry lists 30 T cell receptor beta chains sequenced from one sample in a study of blood T cells in healthy people across ages. Through a sample-barcoded 5' primer and a J-beta primer mix, a second PCR was run for roughly 6 to 11 cycles. TCRdb re-called the 5' RACE reads with MiXCR, one entry per CDR3 protein. The repertoire holds about 670,000 distinct CDR3 sequences, with roughly half as singletons. The sample taken for sequencing was blood. The source of these receptors is an elderly woman in good health.

V is TRBV16 and J is TRBJ1-4; TRBD1 matches 8 bases. This CDR3 comprises 16 residues. V lost 3 bases to trimming and J lost 4 bases; unmatched junction nucleotides: 7. Germline V CDR1 and CDR2: KGHSY, FQNENV. The CDR3 sequence is CASSQVPGQDNEKLFF. In nucleotides, the CDR3 is TGTGCCAGCAGCCAGGTACCGGGACAGGATAATGAAAAACTGTTTTTT.

The chain employs TRBV7-9 and TRBJ1-5; 7 nucleotides align to TRBD1. This CDR3 is 16 amino acids long. Trimming cost V 1 base and J 7 bases; bases outside gene matches: 10. Germline-derived CDR1 and CDR2 are SEHNR and FQNEAQ (reference sequence). The CDR3 coding sequence is TGTGCCAGCAGCTTAGGGCCCGACAGGGTCGGCCAGCCCCAGCATTTT. It encodes CASSLGPDRVGQPQHF.

This clonotype was seen just once. The chain combines TRBV18 with TRBJ1-4; 12 nucleotides align to TRBD1. There are 18 residues in the CDR3. The trim removed 3 bases at V and 5 bases at J, leaving 10 bases unmatched. From germline, CDR1 is KGHSH and CDR2 LQKENI. CDR3 protein: CASSPIRGQGATNEKLFF. The CDR3 coding sequence is TGTGCCAGCTCACCGATCCGGGGACAGGGGGCCACCAATGAAAAACTGTTTTTT.

The J gene is TRBJ2-3, the V gene TRBV14; D ambiguous. The CDR3 contains 12 residues. CDR1 is SGHDN and CDR2 is FVKESK in the germline V gene. The V and J ends lost 3 bases and 4 bases respectively, with 5 bases between them. CDR3 DNA: TGTGCCAGCAGCCATGTTCCAGATACGCAGTATTTT. Encoded protein: CASSHVPDTQYF.

This chain uses TRBV29-1 with TRBJ1-1; D unclear. V lost 8 bases and J 5 bases, leaving 12 bases between the germline ends. This CDR3 region has 11 residues. Germline CDR1 is SQVTM and CDR2 is ANQGSEA. The CDR3 DNA reads as TGCAGCTCAGGCCGAGGGACTGAAGCTTTCTTT. The encoded protein is CSSGRGTEAFF.

There are many counts of this clonotype. V is TRBV5-1 and J is TRBJ2-1, with a tentative D call TRBD2 (5 bases). Germline CDR1 is SGHRS and CDR2 is YFSETQ. With 7 bases removed from V and 7 bases from J, the gap between germline ends came to 15 bases. The CDR3 is 13 residues long. The CDR3 loop is CASSNYGGNEQFF. The DNA for the CDR3 is TGCGCCAGCTCCAACTACGGAGGTAATGAGCAGTTCTTC.

CDR3 sequence reads: CATSGDSHQPQHF. DNA for the CDR3: TGTGCCACCAGTGGGGACAGCCATCAGCCCCAGCATTTT. The V call is TRBV24-1, the J call TRBJ1-5; 7 positions agree with TRBD1. CDR1 and CDR2 (germline): KGHDR, SFDVKD. The junction had 2 bases not matched to a gene; V was cut back by 5 bases and J by 5 bases. The CDR3 has 13 amino acids.

CDR3 protein: CASSLVGEYTDTQYF. The CDR3 bases are TGTGCCAGCAGTTTAGTAGGGGAGTACACAGATACGCAGTATTTT. The chain couples TRBV12-3 or TRBV12-4 to TRBJ2-3; perhaps D is TRBD1 or TRBD2 (5 bases each). With 1 base removed from V and 2 bases from J, the gap between germline ends came to 10 bases. This CDR3 spans 15 amino acids.

Remarks on this clonotype: An end of the junction does not agree with germline; a read error may underlie this. CDR3 bases: TGTGCCAGCAGCACACGGGCAGGGGGCTCCAACGAGCAGTACTTC. It is translated as CASSTRAGGSNEQYF. The chain carries TRBV7-2 and TRBJ2-7, with 8 bases that match TRBD1. The CDR3 runs 15 residues. CDR1 and CDR2 from the germline V gene are SGHTA and FQGNSA.

Of note for this clonotype: A much larger clone differs by one base, so this may be a read error. This sequence joins TRBV29-1 and TRBJ2-1; 12 bases align to TRBD2. CDR3 size: 14 residues. Germline V CDR1 and CDR2: SQVTM, ANQGSEA. The CDR3 loop is CGAKGLAGYNEQFF. DNA for the CDR3: TGCGGCGCTAAGGGACTAGCGGGCTACAATGAGCAGTTCTTC.

This clonotype was seen repeatedly, ten times or more. This chain joins TRBV11-1 and TRBJ2-7, with D perhaps given as TRBD1 or TRBD2 (5 bases each). Trimming stripped 3 bases from V and 3 bases from J, with 12 bases between. The V gene's germline CDR1 is SGHAT and CDR2 FQDESV (reference sequence). This CDR3 contains 14 residues. The CDR3 region is CASSFPGTVYEQYF. The CDR3 DNA follows: TGTGCCAGCAGCTTCCCCGGGACGGTCTACGAGCAGTACTTC.

Comments on this clonotype: It may be a read error: a sequence one base away is much more abundant. The V call is TRBV3-1, the J call TRBJ2-1; 9 positions agree with TRBD2. The DNA end lines up better with TRBJ2-7; the J call may be wrong. There are 14 residues in the CDR3. CDR1 LGHDT and CDR2 YNNKEL come from the germline V gene (reference sequence). CDR3 amino acids: CASSSTSGPYEQYF. The CDR3, as DNA: TGTGCCAGCAGCTCGACTAGCGGCCCCTACGAGCAGTACTTC.

This clonotype appeared once. This chain links TRBV9 with TRBJ2-5; TRBD2 aligns across 7 bases. The CDR3 has 15 amino acids. Germline values: CDR1 SGDLS, CDR2 YYNGEE. With V trimmed by 1 base and J by 2 bases, 5 bases remained unmatched. The CDR3, as DNA: TGTGCCAGCAGCGTAAGTAGCGGGTGGCAAGAGACCCAGTACTTC. Protein product: CASSVSSGWQETQYF. Combining the CDR3 with reference TRBV9 and TRBJ2-5 gives the whole variable domain DSGVTQTPKHLITATGQRVTLRCSPRSGDLSVYWYQQSLDQGLQFLIQYYNGEERAKGNILERFSAQQFPDLHSELNLSSLELGDSALYFCASSVSSGWQETQYFGPGTRLLVL.

V and J are TRBV20-1 and TRBJ2-3; a possible D gene is TRBD2 (6 bases). Trimming removed 3 bases at V and 3 bases at J, with 13 bases between. The CDR3 loop spans 14 amino acids. CDR1 is DFQATT, CDR2 SNEGSKA, per germline (reference sequence). DNA for the CDR3: TGCAGTGCTAGGGGTCCCCTAGCGACAGATACGCAGTATTTT. This codes for CSARGPLATDTQYF.

The CDR3: CASSVLAGGTGETQYF. The DNA for the CDR3 is TGTGCCAGCAGCGTACTGGCGGGAGGGACCGGGGAGACCCAGTACTTC. This sequence joins TRBV9 and TRBJ2-5; 9 positions match TRBD2. CDR1 SGDLS and CDR2 YYNGEE come from the germline V gene. V was clipped by 1 base and J by 5 bases; unmatched bases: 9. The CDR3 is made up of 16 amino acids.

This clonotype has a count of ten or more. J is TRBJ1-2 and V is TRBV2, with 7 bases identical to TRBD1. This CDR3 contains 12 residues. CDR1 is SNHLY and CDR2 is FYNNEI in the germline V gene. The J segment lost 2 bases and the V segment lost 10 bases, leaving 4 bases of the junction unmatched. Written as DNA, the CDR3 is TGTGCCACCTCGGGACAGAACTATGGCTACACCTTC. Amino acids: CATSGQNYGYTF.

This clonotype was seen more than once but under ten times. The gene calls are TRBV7-8 and TRBJ2-2, with 9 positions matching TRBD2. The V segment lost 5 bases and the J segment 2 bases; nucleotides outside the gene matches: 6. From germline, CDR1 is SGHVS and CDR2 FQNEAQ. The CDR3 runs 16 residues. Here the CDR3 DNA reads TGTGCCAGCAGCCCGCGGGAGGGCTTAAACACCGGGGAGCTGTTTTTT. Translating it yields CASSPREGLNTGELFF.

The chain uses TRBV7-2 and TRBJ2-2, with 8 bases lining up with TRBD2. The trim removed 3 bases at V and 7 bases at J, leaving 10 bases unmatched. This CDR3 spans 16 amino acids. The V gene's germline CDR1 is SGHTA and CDR2 FQGNSA. CDR3 amino acids: CASSFPGAGGGGELFF. CDR3 bases: TGTGCCAGCAGCTTCCCTGGTGCGGGGGGAGGCGGGGAGCTGTTTTTT.

This sequence joins TRBV10-3 and TRBJ2-5, with 8 bases identical to TRBD1. The CDR3 loop spans 13 amino acids. Trimming cost V 10 bases and J 3 bases; bases outside gene matches: 7. CDR1 and CDR2 from the germline V gene are ENHRY and SYGVKD. The CDR3 DNA is TGTGCCAGCCTAGGACAGGGTGAAGAGACCCAGTACTTC. Encoded protein: CASLGQGEETQYF.

This clonotype occurred many times. The chain is built from TRBV29-1 and TRBJ2-7; 9 positions agree with TRBD2. The germline V gene has CDR1 SQVTM and CDR2 ANQGSEA. The CDR3 totals 11 residues. CDR3: CSPSAGGEQYF. The DNA of the CDR3 is TGCAGTCCATCAGCGGGGGGAGAGCAGTACTTC.

V is TRBV12-3 or TRBV12-4 and J is TRBJ2-5, with D possibly being TRBD1 (6 bases). V was shortened by 5 bases and J by 2 bases, with 9 bases between the two germline ends. The CDR3 consists of 13 residues. The CDR3 here is CASSTGRQETQYF. The CDR3 nucleotides read TGTGCCAGCAGTACAGGGCGTCAAGAGACCCAGTACTTC.

This clonotype was seen a single time. V is TRBV12-3 or TRBV12-4 and J is TRBJ1-1; D may be TRBD1 (6 bases). The CDR3 length is 16 residues. V lost 4 bases and J 4 bases, leaving 19 bases between the germline ends. CDR3 amino acids: CASSSYAGGGSTEAFF. Here the CDR3 DNA reads TGTGCCAGCAGTTCCTATGCGGGGGGCGGGAGCACTGAAGCTTTCTTT.

The chain is built from TRBV15 and TRBJ2-2; perhaps D is TRBD1 or TRBD2 (5 bases each). Trimming shortened V by 5 bases and J by 8 bases, and 21 bases separated the two germline ends. This CDR3 contains 16 residues. CDR1 and CDR2 (germline): LNHNV, YYDKDF (reference sequence). CDR3 nucleotides: TGTGCCACCAGCCCTGAGACGGGGACCCTCACTGGGGAGCTGTTTTTT. It codes for CATSPETGTLTGELFF.

As for this clonotype: At one end, the junction sequence differs from germline, possibly due to a read error. The CDR3 DNA follows: TGTGCCTTTCAGGGGGACAGCAATCGGCCCCAGCATTTT. It codes for CAFQGDSNRPQHF. The chain employs TRBV2 and TRBJ1-5, with 7 bases that match TRBD1. Looked up from germline, CDR1 is SNHLY and CDR2 is FYNNEI. The CDR3 loop spans 13 amino acids.

This clonotype has just a few counts. The rearrangement links TRBV13 to TRBJ2-1; TRBD2 aligns across 10 bases. V gave up 1 base and J gave up 14 bases; unmatched junction bases: 2. The CDR3 length is 12 residues. Germline CDR1 and CDR2: PRHDT and FYEKMQ (reference sequence). The DNA of the CDR3 is TGTGCCAGCAGCTTAGAAGGGACTAGCGAGTTCTTC. Its translation: CASSLEGTSEFF.

The CDR3: CASSLPRANEQYF. In DNA form, the CDR3 reads TGTGCCAGCAGCTTGCCCAGGGCGAACGAGCAGTACTTC. This chain joins TRBV5-6 and TRBJ2-7, with a possible D match to TRBD1 (5 bases). The germline V gene encodes CDR1 SGHDT and CDR2 YYEEEE. The CDR3 sequence is 13 residues long. The ends were cut back, 1 base at V and 5 bases at J, with 10 bases in the middle.

V is TRBV20-1 and J is TRBJ2-5, with 8 positions matching TRBD2. The J call is doubtful: the DNA matches TRBJ2-7 better. The germline gives CDR1 DFQATT, CDR2 SNEGSKA (reference sequence). The CDR3 covers 14 residues. In DNA form, the CDR3 reads TGCAGTGCTAGAGACCGACTAGCGAGCAACGAGCAGTACTTC. Translation: CSARDRLASNEQYF.

This clonotype appeared many times. This chain connects TRBV12-3 or TRBV12-4 to TRBJ2-7; D gene ambiguous. The ends were cut back, 7 bases at V and 2 bases at J, with 12 bases in the middle. This CDR3 is 13 amino acids long. The CDR3 sequence is CASKFRATYEQYF. Written as DNA, the CDR3 is TGTGCCAGCAAGTTTCGCGCAACCTACGAGCAGTACTTC.

The chain uses TRBV6-4 and TRBJ2-1; TRBD2 aligns across 10 bases. V gave up 11 bases and J gave up 9 bases; unmatched junction bases: 19. The CDR3 is made up of 16 amino acids. CDR1 and CDR2 (germline): MRHNA, SNTAGT. CDR3 in DNA: TGTGCCGGAGCCTACAGGGCTAGCGGGAGATCTAGTGAGCAGTTCTTC. The encoded protein is CAGAYRASGRSSEQFF.

This chain joins TRBV20-1 and TRBJ2-2; no clear D. The CDR3 is 12 amino acids. Germline-derived CDR1 and CDR2 are DFQATT and SNEGSKA (reference sequence). V shed 1 base and J shed 6 bases, with 6 bases lying between them. CDR3 coding DNA: TGCAGTGCTAGAGTCTTCCCCGGGGAGCTGTTTTTT. Protein sequence: CSARVFPGELFF.